Each of the 27 T cell receptor beta chains below was sequenced from the same sample in a study of CD8 T cell repertoires and HIV-1 epitope variants. Antigens of these TCRs are unknown. This table comes from immunoSEQ multiplex PCR, and its TCRdb copy is limited to in-frame clones, with some not included. Of around 5,200 clones listed, roughly 69% are singletons. The sample taken for sequencing was cultured CD8+ T cells derived from PBMCs. The receptors were gathered from a male donor with HIV.

J is TRBJ2-3 and V is TRBV28, with D possibly being TRBD1 or TRBD2 (5 bases each). V lost 6 bases, J lost 0 bases, and 13 bases lay in between. Germline CDR1 is MDHEN and CDR2 is SYDVKM. The CDR3 has 15 residues. The CDR3 DNA sequence: TGTGCCAGCAGCTCCCGGGGCGCTAGCACAGATACGCAGTATTTT. It specifies CASSSRGASTDTQYF.

This clone was recorded once. J is TRBJ2-7 and V is TRBV19; 8 bases fit TRBD1. This CDR3 is 14 amino acids long. The V gene's germline CDR1 is LNHDA and CDR2 SQIVND (reference sequence). Trimming took 4 bases from V and 3 from J; bases not matched to a gene: 5. The CDR3 region is CASSTGTGIYEQYF. For the CDR3, the DNA is TGTGCCAGTAGTACCGGGACAGGCATCTACGAGCAGTACTTC.

The chain uses TRBV11-2 and TRBJ2-7; 7 positions agree with TRBD1. Per germline, CDR1 SGHAT and CDR2 FQNNGV. With 3 bases clipped from V and 5 bases from J, the junction kept 4 bases outside the gene matches. CDR3 length: 13 residues. The CDR3 sequence is CASSLHDRDEQYF. The CDR3 nucleotides read TGTGCCAGCAGCTTGCATGACAGGGACGAGCAGTACTTC. Variable domain in full (rest from reference TRBV11-2 and TRBJ2-7): EAGVAQSPRYKIIEKRQSVAFWCNPISGHATLYWYQQILGQGPKLLIQFQNNGVVDDSQLPKDRFSAERLKGVDSTLKIQPAKLEDSAVYLCASSLHDRDEQYFGPGTRLTVT.

By share, this clone ranks as medium-sized (0.01 to 0.1%). V and J are TRBV5-8 and TRBJ1-5, with D uncertain. Trimming removed 0 bases from V and 5 bases from J, with 15 bases in between. CDR3 size: 16 residues. Per germline, CDR1 SGHTS and CDR2 YDEGEE. Here the CDR3 reads CASSLVGEGPHQPQHF. CDR3 coding DNA: TGTGCCAGCAGCTTGGTTGGGGAGGGCCCCCATCAGCCCCAGCATTTT.

The rearrangement uses TRBV5-1 and TRBJ2-5; D remains ambiguous. Trimming pared 1 base from V and 1 base from J, leaving 8 bases between. CDR1 and CDR2 from the germline V gene are SGHRS and YFSETQ. There are 14 residues in the CDR3. CDR3 coding DNA: TGCGCCAGCAGCTTGTTCAGCAGCCAAGAGACCCAGTACTTC. Translated, it gives CASSLFSSQETQYF. The whole variable domain, filled in from reference TRBV5-1 and TRBJ2-5, reads KAGVTQTPRYLIKTRGQQVTLSCSPISGHRSVSWYQQTPGQGLQFLFEYFSETQRNKGNFPGRFSGRQFSNSRSEMNVSTLELGDSALYLCASSLFSSQETQYFGPGTRLLVL.

The V and J genes are TRBV11-3 and TRBJ1-1; D remains ambiguous. CDR3 length: 13 residues. CDR1 SGHNT and CDR2 YENEEA come from the germline V gene. Trimming took off 5 bases at V and 1 base at J, with 8 bases between the two ends. This chain's CDR3 is CASSPSANTEAFF. CDR3 DNA sequence: TGTGCCAGCAGCCCCTCGGCGAACACTGAAGCTTTCTTT.

The CDR3 nucleotides read TGTGCCAGCAGCCAAGGAGGGCTAACGGGATCCGAGACCCAGTACTTC. This encodes CASSQGGLTGSETQYF. The chain recombines TRBV14 with TRBJ2-5; D might be TRBD2 (5 bases). V lost 1 base to trimming and J lost 5 bases, with 17 bases between them. Germline-derived CDR1 and CDR2 are SGHDN and FVKESK. This CDR3 region has 16 residues.

The rearrangement joins TRBV6-5 to TRBJ2-7; D is uncertain. V shed 5 bases and J shed 2 bases, with 13 bases lying between them. CDR3 length equals 14 residues. Germline CDR1 and CDR2: MNHEY and SVGAGI. The CDR3 nucleotides read TGTGCCAGCAGTGAAGGAGCAGGTCCCTACGAGCAGTACTTC. It yields the protein CASSEGAGPYEQYF.

This chain joins TRBV5-1 and TRBJ2-1; 10 bases fit TRBD1. This CDR3 spans 14 amino acids. Germline V gene data show CDR1 as SGHRS and CDR2 as YFSETQ. Trimming took 3 bases from V and 8 from J; bases not matched to a gene: 5. In DNA form, the CDR3 reads TGCGCCAGCAGCTGGGGACAGGGGATTGATGAGCAGTTCTTC. Translated: CASSWGQGIDEQFF.

In this sample, this clone turned up a few times. The J gene is TRBJ2-7, the V gene TRBV21-1; the table's D gene call, TRBD1, was not cross checked with the DNA. TRBV21-1 is listed as a pseudogene. The length of the CDR3 is 16 residues. The CDR3 here is CASSKARTAPPYEQYF. CDR3 nucleotides: TGTGCCAGCAGCAAAGCGCGGACAGCACCACCGTACGAGCAGTACTTC.

The genes are TRBV9 and TRBJ2-1, with TRBD1 matching over 9 bases. After removal of 0 bases from V and 4 bases from J, the junction contained 11 bases not matched to a gene. The CDR3 is 18 residues long. Germline V CDR1 and CDR2: SGDLS, YYNGEE. CDR3 loop: CASSVVGGGQGSYNEQFF. Written as DNA, the CDR3 is TGTGCCAGCAGCGTAGTAGGTGGGGGACAGGGATCTTACAATGAGCAGTTCTTC.

The chain uses TRBV7-9 and TRBJ2-1; the D gene is possibly TRBD2 (5 bases). The CDR3 is 13 amino acids. The V gene's germline CDR1 is SEHNR and CDR2 FQNEAQ (reference sequence). V was cut by 6 bases and J by 4 bases, with 10 bases left in between. The DNA for the CDR3 is TGTGCCAGCAGGTCCGGCGGGTACAATGAGCAGTTCTTC. As protein: CASRSGGYNEQFF.

This rearrangement joins TRBV15 to TRBJ2-3; 8 nucleotides agree with TRBD2. Germline CDR1 reads LNHNV; CDR2 reads YYDKDF (reference sequence). The V gene end was trimmed by 1 base and the J gene end by 4 bases; junction bases not matched to a gene: 1. This CDR3 spans 14 amino acids. For the CDR3, the DNA is TGTGCCACCAGCAGAGCGGGAGGGGCAGATACGCAGTATTTT. This gives the protein CATSRAGGADTQYF.

To note about this clone: Within the sample, other DNA sequences also encode this same CDR3. V and J are TRBV4-2 and TRBJ2-7, with 7 bases fitting TRBD2. Germline V lookup: CDR1 LGHNA, CDR2 YNFKEQ. V was clipped by 1 base and J by 6 bases; unmatched bases: 0. The CDR3 spans 12 residues. This CDR3 reads CASSQAGGEQYF. The CDR3, as DNA: TGTGCCAGCAGCCAAGCGGGGGGCGAGCAGTACTTC.

To note about this clone: The junction departs from the called germline gene at one end, perhaps through a read error. This sample also contains other DNA sequences that code for the same CDR3. The chain recombines TRBV2 with TRBJ2-5; 11 nucleotides line up with TRBD1. CDR3 length: 16 amino acids. Germline V gene data show CDR1 as SNHLY and CDR2 as FYNNEI. CDR3 residues: CASSTLGQGARQTQYF. In DNA, the CDR3 is TGCGCCAGCTCGACCCTCGGACAGGGGGCGCGTCAGACCCAGTACTTC.

The V and J genes are TRBV5-4 and TRBJ2-7; 8 bases are shared with TRBD1. This CDR3 is built from 14 residues. V shed 2 bases and J 1 base; nucleotides not matched to a gene: 2. The V gene's germline CDR1 is SGHNT and CDR2 YYREEE (reference sequence). The chain's CDR3 is CASSFGQGSYEQYF. The CDR3 DNA reads as TGTGCCAGCAGCTTCGGACAGGGTTCCTACGAGCAGTACTTC.

The chain links TRBV7-2 to TRBJ2-3; D not resolved. Germline CDR1 reads SGHTA; CDR2 reads FQGNSA. The CDR3 is made up of 15 amino acids. Trimming took 5 bases from V and 0 from J, leaving 12 bases between them. As DNA, the CDR3 is TGTGCCAGCAGCCCGGACCTCTTGAGCACAGATACGCAGTATTTT. Translating it yields CASSPDLLSTDTQYF.

This clone was seen more than once but under ten times. The chain is built from TRBV6-5 and TRBJ1-1, with D uncertain. The CDR3 runs 14 residues. Germline loops: CDR1 MNHEY, CDR2 SVGAGI. Trimming pared 11 bases from V and 4 bases from J, leaving 20 bases between. CDR3 nucleotide sequence: TGTGCCCCCAGATCTGTGTCTTTGGGCACTGAAGCTTTCTTT. Translating gives CAPRSVSLGTEAFF.

This clone was seen a few times. The chain is built from TRBV9 and TRBJ1-2; TRBD1 matches at 8 bases. V trimming: 1 base; J trimming: 3 bases; junction bases outside the gene matches: 11. CDR1 and CDR2 (germline): SGDLS, YYNGEE. CDR3 length: 17 residues. The CDR3 reads CASSVPGPGQEDYGYTF. CDR3 bases: TGTGCCAGCAGCGTACCAGGACCGGGACAGGAGGACTATGGCTACACCTTC.

The chain joins TRBV28 to TRBJ1-4; 7 bases agree with TRBD1. V lost 2 bases and J lost 5; bases outside the gene matches: 11. Looked up from germline, CDR1 is MDHEN and CDR2 is SYDVKM. The CDR3 has 17 amino acids. The CDR3 protein is CASSLRETGWENEKLFF. In DNA, the CDR3 is TGTGCCAGCAGTTTAAGGGAGACAGGGTGGGAGAATGAAAAACTGTTTTTT.

The CDR3 bases are TGTGCCAGCAGCGAGGGGGACAGGAACACTGAAGCTTTCTTT. Its translation is CASSEGDRNTEAFF. V and J are TRBV9 and TRBJ1-1; the match to TRBD1 covers 7 bases. The germline V gene has CDR1 SGDLS and CDR2 YYNGEE. V gave up 3 bases and J gave up 1 base; unmatched junction bases: 3. The CDR3 is 14 residues long.

The chain joins TRBV4-3 to TRBJ2-1; D remains ambiguous. Germline CDR1 and CDR2: LGHNA and YSLEER. With 0 bases removed from V and 3 bases from J, the gap between germline ends came to 6 bases. CDR3 length: 14 amino acids. The CDR3 sequence: CASSQDWSYNEQFF. DNA for the CDR3: TGCGCCAGCAGCCAAGACTGGAGCTACAATGAGCAGTTCTTC.

The CDR3, as DNA: TGCGCCAGCAGTGACGGCAGCATGAACACTGAAGCTTTCTTT. This sequence encodes CASSDGSMNTEAFF. The chain combines TRBV10-1 with TRBJ1-1; D is undetermined. The V gene lost 3 bases and the J gene lost 0 bases, with 8 bases spanning the gap. CDR1 and CDR2 from the germline V gene are WNHNN and SYGVQD (reference sequence). The CDR3 spans 14 residues.

V gene TRBV6-5 combines with J gene TRBJ1-1; the D gene is possibly TRBD1 (5 bases). V lost 6 bases and J 1 base, leaving 12 bases between the germline ends. This CDR3 region has 14 residues. Germline CDR1 is MNHEY and CDR2 is SVGAGI. Here the CDR3 reads CASRAGTGNTEAFF. The CDR3 DNA reads TGTGCCAGCAGGGCCGGGACGGGGAACACTGAAGCTTTCTTT.

In this sample, this clone turned up a few times. The chain employs TRBV2 and TRBJ2-1; TRBD1 aligns across 8 bases. The CDR3 length is 17 residues. CDR1 and CDR2 (germline): SNHLY, FYNNEI. Unmatched junction bases numbered 12, after V lost 6 bases and J lost 2 bases. The CDR3 DNA follows: TGTGCCAGCAGCTCCATCGGGCAGGGGGCCACCTACAATGAGCAGTTCTTC. It yields the protein CASSSIGQGATYNEQFF.

The chain recombines TRBV27 with TRBJ2-3, with TRBD1 identical over 7 bases. V was pared by 3 bases and J by 1 base, with 4 bases of the junction left unmatched. The CDR3 spans 15 residues. Germline values: CDR1 MNHEY, CDR2 SMNVEV (reference sequence). CDR3 DNA: TGTGCCAGCAGTTTCACGACAGGGCGCACAGATACGCAGTATTTT. Protein sequence: CASSFTTGRTDTQYF.

This clone was recorded a few times. The rearrangement joins TRBV4-1 to TRBJ1-1; D ambiguous. The CDR3 length is 13 residues. Trimming cost V 2 bases and J 4 bases, with 8 bases left between them. Germline lookup yields CDR1 MGHRA and CDR2 YSYEKL. The DNA of the CDR3 is TGCGCCAGCAGCCAATTTGGATTCACTGAAGCTTTCTTT. It yields the protein CASSQFGFTEAFF.